The rows below give T cell receptor beta chains drawn from one sample of a study of cytomegalovirus exposure and HLA in healthy donors. Produced via immunoSEQ multiplex PCR; TCRdb's table is partial and in-frame only. Across tens of thousands of clones, the top ten clones capture 15% of the sample. The sample consisted of PBMCs. The receptors shown here come from a man aged 50-60 years in good health and CMV-seropositive. Each CDR3 is given without its conserved first and last residue. The D gene is left open where the match is weak.

j_call: TRBJ1-5
d_call: -
v_call: TRBV10-1
cdr3_aa: ASSESPGQPQH

j_call: TRBJ1-3
d_call: -
v_call: TRBV5-4
cdr3_aa: ASSWAVGNTIY

j_call: TRBJ2-2
d_call: TRBD2
v_call: TRBV18
cdr3_aa: ASSPRTSGMAGELF

j_call: TRBJ2-4
d_call: TRBD1
v_call: TRBV6-6
cdr3_aa: ASSFRGPNIQY

j_call: TRBJ2-3
d_call: TRBD2
v_call: TRBV4-1
cdr3_aa: ASSRTSGFTDTQY

j_call: TRBJ2-1
d_call: -
v_call: TRBV13
cdr3_aa: ASSLLGSSSYNEQF

j_call: TRBJ2-3
d_call: TRBD2
v_call: TRBV7-2
cdr3_aa: AIELAGGDTQY

j_call: TRBJ2-7
d_call: TRBD1
v_call: TRBV18
cdr3_aa: ASSPPTGGYSYEQY

j_call: TRBJ2-7
d_call: TRBD1
v_call: TRBV30
cdr3_aa: AWTDRVDYEQY

j_call: TRBJ2-3
d_call: -
v_call: TRBV5-6
cdr3_aa: ASSLVRTQY

j_call: TRBJ2-7
d_call: TRBD2
v_call: TRBV19
cdr3_aa: ASSIRGSAYEQY

j_call: TRBJ2-1
d_call: TRBD2
v_call: TRBV18
cdr3_aa: ASSRTSGVYNEQF

j_call: TRBJ1-2
d_call: TRBD1
v_call: TRBV5-4
cdr3_aa: ASSSGTDYGYT

j_call: TRBJ1-2
d_call: TRBD1
v_call: TRBV29-1
cdr3_aa: SVAGQGVGGYT

j_call: TRBJ2-1
d_call: -
v_call: TRBV5-4
cdr3_aa: ASSGAASTYNEQF

j_call: TRBJ2-3
d_call: TRBD2
v_call: TRBV4-1
cdr3_aa: ASSQDPGGQGDTQY

j_call: TRBJ2-2
d_call: -
v_call: TRBV29-1
cdr3_aa: SVFGTTIQNTGELF

j_call: TRBJ2-5
d_call: -
v_call: TRBV5-1
cdr3_aa: ASREVITQETQY

j_call: TRBJ2-2
d_call: -
v_call: TRBV11-2
cdr3_aa: ASSLILNTGELF

j_call: TRBJ1-5
d_call: -
v_call: TRBV27
cdr3_aa: ASSLTGGFNQPQH

j_call: TRBJ2-2
d_call: TRBD1
v_call: TRBV7-2
cdr3_aa: ASSYLQGGSGELF

j_call: TRBJ2-2
d_call: -
v_call: TRBV15
cdr3_aa: ATSFPRGIDTGELF

j_call: TRBJ2-7
d_call: -
v_call: TRBV18
cdr3_aa: ASSVSYEQY

j_call: TRBJ2-1
d_call: TRBD2
v_call: TRBV4-3
cdr3_aa: ASSQVDASGTYNEQF

j_call: TRBJ2-5
d_call: -
v_call: TRBV30
cdr3_aa: AWSEGQNYQETQY

j_call: TRBJ1-1
d_call: TRBD1
v_call: TRBV30
cdr3_aa: AWSAPGQEVTEAF

j_call: TRBJ2-1
d_call: -
v_call: TRBV11-3
cdr3_aa: ASSPLASLYNEQF

j_call: TRBJ2-2
d_call: TRBD1
v_call: TRBV7-2
cdr3_aa: ASSLVIHRGLTNTGELF

j_call: TRBJ2-3
d_call: TRBD1
v_call: TRBV19
cdr3_aa: ASSLWTGTGTDTQY

j_call: TRBJ1-2
d_call: TRBD1
v_call: TRBV7-9
cdr3_aa: ASSLDRTGAMDGYT

j_call: TRBJ1-2
d_call: -
v_call: TRBV21-1
cdr3_aa: PGGIHGYT

j_call: TRBJ2-1
d_call: TRBD2
v_call: TRBV7-2
cdr3_aa: ASSYGLAVLNYNEQF

j_call: TRBJ1-1
d_call: -
v_call: TRBV4-3
cdr3_aa: ASSTEGGPYTEAF

j_call: TRBJ1-1
d_call: TRBD1
v_call: TRBV6-5
cdr3_aa: ASRQGLNTEAF

j_call: TRBJ2-5
d_call: TRBD1
v_call: TRBV9
cdr3_aa: ASSATGTGMLTQY

j_call: TRBJ2-1
d_call: TRBD2
v_call: TRBV7-9
cdr3_aa: ASSFLAGTSNEQF

j_call: TRBJ2-7
d_call: TRBD2
v_call: TRBV30
cdr3_aa: AWSVFSGADEQY

j_call: TRBJ1-2
d_call: -
v_call: TRBV15
cdr3_aa: ATSINSGDGYT

j_call: TRBJ1-3
d_call: -
v_call: TRBV5-4
cdr3_aa: ASSLEAENTIY